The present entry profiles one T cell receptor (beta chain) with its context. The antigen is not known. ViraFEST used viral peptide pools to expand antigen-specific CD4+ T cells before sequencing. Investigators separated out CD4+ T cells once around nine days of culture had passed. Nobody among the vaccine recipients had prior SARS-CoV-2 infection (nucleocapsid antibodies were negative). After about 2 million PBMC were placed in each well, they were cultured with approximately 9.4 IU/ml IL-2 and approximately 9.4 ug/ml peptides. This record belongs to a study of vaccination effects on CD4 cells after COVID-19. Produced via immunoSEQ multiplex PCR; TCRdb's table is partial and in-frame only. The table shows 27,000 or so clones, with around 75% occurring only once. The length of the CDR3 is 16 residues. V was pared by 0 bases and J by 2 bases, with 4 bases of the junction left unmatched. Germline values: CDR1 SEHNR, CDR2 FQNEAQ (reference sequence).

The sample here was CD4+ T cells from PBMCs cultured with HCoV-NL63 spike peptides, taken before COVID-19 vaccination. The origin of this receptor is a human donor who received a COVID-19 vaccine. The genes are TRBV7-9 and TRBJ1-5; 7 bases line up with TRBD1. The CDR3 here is CASSLALGQGNQPQHF. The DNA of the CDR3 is TGTGCCAGCAGCTTAGCCCTAGGACAGGGCAATCAGCCCCAGCATTTT.